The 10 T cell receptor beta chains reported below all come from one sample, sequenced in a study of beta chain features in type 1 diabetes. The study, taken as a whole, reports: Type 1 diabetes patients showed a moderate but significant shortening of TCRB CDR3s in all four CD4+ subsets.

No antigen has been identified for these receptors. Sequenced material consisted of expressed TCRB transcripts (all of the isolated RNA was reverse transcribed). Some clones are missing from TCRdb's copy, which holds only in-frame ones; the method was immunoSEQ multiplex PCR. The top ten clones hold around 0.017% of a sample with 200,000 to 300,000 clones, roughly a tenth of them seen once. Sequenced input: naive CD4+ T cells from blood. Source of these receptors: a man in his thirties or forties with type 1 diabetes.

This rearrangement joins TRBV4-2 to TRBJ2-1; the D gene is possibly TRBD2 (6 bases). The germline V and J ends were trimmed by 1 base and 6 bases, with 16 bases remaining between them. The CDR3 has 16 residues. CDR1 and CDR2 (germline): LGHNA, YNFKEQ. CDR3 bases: TGTGCCAGCAGCCAAGGCGCGGGGTCCAGCCTCAATGAGCAGTTCTTC. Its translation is CASSQGAGSSLNEQFF.

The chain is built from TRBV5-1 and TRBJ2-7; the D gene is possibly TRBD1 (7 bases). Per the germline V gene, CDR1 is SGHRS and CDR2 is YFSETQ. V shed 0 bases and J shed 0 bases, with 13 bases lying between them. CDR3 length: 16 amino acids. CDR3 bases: TGCGCCAGCAGCTTGGCCGGGGGACAGAGCTCCTACGAGCAGTACTTC. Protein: CASSLAGGQSSYEQYF.

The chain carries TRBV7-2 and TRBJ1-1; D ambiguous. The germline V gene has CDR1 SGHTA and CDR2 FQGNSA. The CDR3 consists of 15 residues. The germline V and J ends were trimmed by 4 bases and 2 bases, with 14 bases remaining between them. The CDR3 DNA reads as TGTGCCAGCAGCTGGGCTGGCAGCGGCAACACTGAAGCTTTCTTT. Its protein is CASSWAGSGNTEAFF. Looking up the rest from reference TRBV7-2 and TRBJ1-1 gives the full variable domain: GAGVSQSPSNKVTEKGKDVELRCDPISGHTALYWYRQSLGQGLEFLIYFQGNSAPDKSGLPSDRFSAERTGGSVSTLTIQRTQQEDSAVYLCASSWAGSGNTEAFFGQGTRLTVV.

DNA of the CDR3: TGTGCCAGTAGCACCCTCCCAGGGAACTATGGCTACACCTTC. It specifies CASSTLPGNYGYTF. The chain uses TRBV19 and TRBJ1-2, with D perhaps TRBD1 (5 bases). Germline V CDR1 and CDR2: LNHDA, SQIVND (reference sequence). The CDR3 covers 14 residues. V shed 6 bases and J shed 2 bases, with 13 bases lying between them.

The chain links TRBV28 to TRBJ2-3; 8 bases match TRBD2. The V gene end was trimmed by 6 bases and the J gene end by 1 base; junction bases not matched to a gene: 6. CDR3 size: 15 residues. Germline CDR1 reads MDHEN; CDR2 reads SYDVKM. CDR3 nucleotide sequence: TGTGCCAGCAGCCCAGCGGGGGCGGGCACAGATACGCAGTATTTT. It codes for CASSPAGAGTDTQYF.

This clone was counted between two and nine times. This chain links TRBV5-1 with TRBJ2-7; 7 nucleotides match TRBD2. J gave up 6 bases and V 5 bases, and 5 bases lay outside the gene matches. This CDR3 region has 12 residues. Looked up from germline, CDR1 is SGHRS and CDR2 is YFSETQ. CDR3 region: CASRSQRGEQYF. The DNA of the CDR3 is TGCGCCAGCAGATCACAGCGGGGCGAGCAGTACTTC.

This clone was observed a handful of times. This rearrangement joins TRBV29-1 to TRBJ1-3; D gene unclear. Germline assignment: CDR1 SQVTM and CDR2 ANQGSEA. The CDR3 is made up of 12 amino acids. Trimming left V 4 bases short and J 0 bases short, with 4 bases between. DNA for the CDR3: TGCAGCGTTGCGAGCTCTGGAAACACCATATATTTT. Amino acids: CSVASSGNTIYF.

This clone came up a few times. CDR3 sequence reads: CSVDPPSGGNEQFF. The CDR3, as DNA: TGCAGCGTTGACCCGCCTAGCGGGGGCAATGAGCAGTTCTTC. This chain connects TRBV29-1 to TRBJ2-1; 10 nucleotides align to TRBD2. The ends lost 3 bases at V and 6 bases at J; junction bases unmatched: 5. The germline V gene encodes CDR1 SQVTM and CDR2 ANQGSEA. The CDR3 length is 14 residues.

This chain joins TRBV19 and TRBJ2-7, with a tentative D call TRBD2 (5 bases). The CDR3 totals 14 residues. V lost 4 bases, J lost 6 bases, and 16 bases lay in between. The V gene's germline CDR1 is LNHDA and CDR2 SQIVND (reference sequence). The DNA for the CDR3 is TGTGCCAGTAGTAGGGCACGCTATGCGGGCGAGCAGTACTTC. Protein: CASSRARYAGEQYF.

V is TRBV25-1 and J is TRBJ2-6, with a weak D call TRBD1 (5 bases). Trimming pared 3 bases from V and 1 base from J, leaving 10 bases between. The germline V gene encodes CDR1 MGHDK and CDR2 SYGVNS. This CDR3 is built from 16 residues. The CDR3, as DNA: TGTGCCAGCAGTGAGACCCCAGGGTCTGGGGCCAACGTCCTGACTTTC. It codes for CASSETPGSGANVLTF.